Listed below are T cell receptor beta chains from one sample, sequenced in a study of cytomegalovirus exposure and HLA in healthy donors. Measured with immunoSEQ multiplex PCR; TCRdb has only the in-frame clones, and not every one. The table lists tens of thousands of clones, roughly 90% of them singletons. The sample was PBMCs. These receptor sequences come from a woman under 30 in good health and CMV-seronegative. Each CDR3 is given with its conserved first and last residue. A D gene is named only where the DNA matches it firmly. A row's size may be missing; if present it is once, few, many or a size class.

>TRBV28|TRBJ2-7|-|-
TGTGCCAGCAGTTCGGGGTTTGTAGCCCCCTACGAGCAGTACTTC
CASSSGFVAPYEQYF
>TRBV28|TRBJ2-3|-|TRBD2
TGTGCCAGCAGACGACTAGCGGGCCTTACCACAGATACGCAGTATTTT
CASRRLAGLTTDTQYF
>TRBV7-8|TRBJ2-3|few|-
TGTGCCAGCAGCTTAGTGGCCATCACAGATACGCAGTATTTT
CASSLVAITDTQYF
>TRBV6-5|TRBJ2-7|once|-
TGTGCCAGCAGTTTTTCCAAGGGGCCCTACGAGCAGTACTTC
CASSFSKGPYEQYF
>TRBV2|TRBJ2-2|-|TRBD2
TGTGCCAGCAAGGCCCTAGCGGGAGGCACCGGGGAGCTGTTTTTT
CASKALAGGTGELFF
>TRBV5-1|TRBJ2-3|-|TRBD1
TGCGCCAGCAGTTTGGACAGGGCAGATACGCAGTATTTT
CASSLDRADTQYF
>TRBV27|TRBJ2-6|-|TRBD1
TGTGCCAGCAGTCTGGGACAGGGAGACTCTGGGGCCAACGTCCTGACTTTC
CASSLGQGDSGANVLTF
>TRBV2|TRBJ2-1|-|TRBD2
TGTGCCAGCAATCGAGAGGGGCTAGCGGGATCTTTCTTC
CASNREGLAGSFF
>TRBV6-5|TRBJ1-5|-|-
TGTGCCAGCAGTTCCCCCGGGGGATATAGCAATCAGCCCCAGCATTTT
CASSSPGGYSNQPQHF
>TRBV19|TRBJ1-4|-|-
TGTGCCAGTTGGGAGGGGGAAAAACTGTTTTTT
CASWEGEKLFF
>TRBV11-3|TRBJ2-2|-|-
TGTGCCAGCAGCTTGCGGCGAGAATACGGCACCGGGGAGCTGTTTTTT
CASSLRREYGTGELFF
>TRBV7-7|TRBJ2-3|-|-
TGTGCCAGCAGCCGAAGCGGGACAGATACGCAGTATTTT
CASSRSGTDTQYF
>TRBV29-1|TRBJ2-1|-|TRBD2
TGCAGCGTTGAAACTAGCGGTTACAATGAGCAGTTCTTC
CSVETSGYNEQFF
>TRBV15|TRBJ1-1|-|-
TGTGCCACCAGCAGTCCCAGCACTGAAGCTTTCTTT
CATSSPSTEAFF
>TRBV7-2|TRBJ2-7|-|TRBD2
TGTGCCAGCAGCTTCGGGAGGGGATTTAGCGGAAGCTCCTACGAGCAGTACTTC
CASSFGRGFSGSSYEQYF
>TRBV6-6|TRBJ2-5|-|TRBD2
TGTGCCAGCAGTTACTCCTGGCTAGCGGGCGAGACCCAGTACTTC
CASSYSWLAGETQYF
>TRBV5-4|TRBJ2-3|once|TRBD2
TGTGCCAGCAGCCCTCGGACTAGCGGCACAGATACGCAGTATTTT
CASSPRTSGTDTQYF
>TRBV10-3|TRBJ2-7|-|TRBD2
TGTGCCATCAGTGGGAGACTAGCGGGGGGTGCCTCCGAGCAGTACTTC
CAISGRLAGGASEQYF
>TRBV28|TRBJ2-3|-|-
TGTGCCAGCAGCTCCCCCAGGGGCACAGATACGCAGTATTTT
CASSSPRGTDTQYF
>TRBV19|TRBJ2-1|-|TRBD1
TGTGCCAGTAGTCCCCGGGACAGTGACTTGTATGAGCAGTTCTTC
CASSPRDSDLYEQFF
>TRBV6-5|TRBJ2-3|-|-
TGTGCCAGCAGTTACAGCCCGATCTTGAGAGATACGCAGTATTTT
CASSYSPILRDTQYF
>TRBV11-2|TRBJ2-1|-|-
TGTGCCAGCAGCCCCGCCGGTGCGGGGAGCTCCTACAATGAGCAGTTCTTC
CASSPAGAGSSYNEQFF
>TRBV5-1|TRBJ2-1|-|-
TGCGCCAGCAGCATACAGCCCTCCTACAATGAGCAGTTCTTC
CASSIQPSYNEQFF
>TRBV5-1|TRBJ2-3|-|TRBD1
TGCGCCAGCAGCATGAACAGGGGGCGTTCGGCAGATACGCAGTATTTT
CASSMNRGRSADTQYF
>TRBV5-6|TRBJ2-2|-|-
TGTGCCAGCAGCCCCCAGGGGAGGGTGATCGGGGAGCTGTTTTTT
CASSPQGRVIGELFF
>TRBV6-1|TRBJ2-1|-|TRBD2
TGTGCCAGCAGTCGACTAGCGGGAGTTGGAAATGAGCAGTTCTTC
CASSRLAGVGNEQFF
>TRBV19|TRBJ2-2|-|TRBD2
TGTGCCAGTAGGGGCGGGGGGAACACCGGGGAGCTGTTTTTT
CASRGGGNTGELFF
>TRBV6-6|TRBJ2-2|-|-
TGTGCCAGCACCCCGGGAAACGGGGAGCTGTTTTTT
CASTPGNGELFF
>TRBV6-4|TRBJ2-3|-|TRBD2
TGTGCCAGCAGTGAAAGAACTAGCGGGAGTTATACGCAGTATTTT
CASSERTSGSYTQYF
>TRBV30|TRBJ2-1|-|-
TGTGCCTGGAGTGTACGGGCAGGGGTACGGCGTGAGCAGTTCTTC
CAWSVRAGVRREQFF
>TRBV5-4|TRBJ1-1|-|TRBD1
TGTGCCAGCAGCTTGGATTCCCGGGACAGGGGGACCATGAACACTGAAGCTTTCTTT
CASSLDSRDRGTMNTEAFF
>TRBV4-1|TRBJ2-2|-|-
TGCGCCAGCAGCCAAGGGGCCCTTAATGACGGGGAGCTGTTTTTT
CASSQGALNDGELFF
>TRBV6-1|TRBJ1-5|-|-
TGTGCCAGCAGTGAGGGGGCACCCACTAATAGCAATCAGCCCCAGCATTTT
CASSEGAPTNSNQPQHF
>TRBV5-1|TRBJ2-5|-|TRBD2
TGCGCCAGCAGCTCCCAGGTTTCTAGCGGGGGAGAGACCCAGTACTTC
CASSSQVSSGGETQYF
>TRBV27|TRBJ1-5|-|TRBD1
TGTGCCAGCAGTTTATCGGGACAGGGCTTCGATCAGCCCCAGCATTTT
CASSLSGQGFDQPQHF
>TRBV15|TRBJ1-1|-|TRBD1
TGTGCCACCAGCAGACGGGACAGGAACACTGAAGCTTTCTTT
CATSRRDRNTEAFF
>TRBV28|TRBJ2-7|-|-
TGTGCCAGCAGTTTAGGCTCCTCCCACTACGAGCAGTACTTC
CASSLGSSHYEQYF
>TRBV7-9|TRBJ1-2|-|-
TGTGCCAGCAGCTTACAGGTCCAGTATGGCTACACCTTC
CASSLQVQYGYTF
>TRBV27|TRBJ1-5|-|TRBD1
TGTGCCAGCAGTCCGATGGGACAGGGAGTGAATCAGCCCCAGCATTTT
CASSPMGQGVNQPQHF